This TCR beta chain was sequenced during a study of blood T cell repertoires in COVID-19. CDR3 length: 18 amino acids. J gave up 0 bases and V 3 bases, and 8 bases lay outside the gene matches. Per germline, CDR1 SGHDN and CDR2 FVKESK. In the original processing: How many nucleated cells were present was estimated from reference gene primer amplification. Method: immunoSEQ multiplex PCR; TCRdb's copy keeps in-frame clones and lacks some. V and J calls plus clone size are reproduced from that table; the DNA served to infer D and trimming. There are around 240,000 clones in the sample; over 80% occur only once, and about 1.2% lies in the top ten.

The sequence was collected from a human donor in a cohort exposed to, infected with or recovered from COVID-19 (not recorded which). The donor label of this sample is uncertain. Sequencing was performed on PBMCs or T cells enriched from blood (not recorded which). The genes are TRBV14 and TRBJ2-7; 13 positions match TRBD2. This chain's CDR3 is CASSQRTSGGLLSYEQYF. As DNA, the CDR3 is TGTGCCAGCAGCCAGAGGACTAGCGGGGGCCTCCTCTCCTACGAGCAGTACTTC.